The clone carrying this T cell receptor (beta chain) was picked up a small number of times. RNA extraction and reverse transcription yielded cDNA as sequencing template. Sequencing used immunoSEQ multiplex PCR; TCRdb keeps in-frame clones, though not all of them. The sample contains 150,000 to 200,000 clones, roughly 60% of which appear only once. The CDR3 extends over 15 amino acids. Trimming removed 5 bases at V and 1 base at J, with 12 bases between. Germline values: CDR1 MGHDK, CDR2 SYGVNS. Treatment in this sample: oral pan-JAK inhibitor, 5-10 mg twice daily. The record originates from a study of CD8+ T cells in alopecia areata.

The source is a human donor with alopecia areata. Sequenced here: CD4+ T cells sorted from blood, sampled at week 24, from a patient treated with tofacitinib. The J gene is TRBJ2-1, the V gene TRBV25-1; TRBD1 or TRBD2 may be the D gene (5 bases each). CDR3 DNA: TGTGCCAGCAGTTCCGGGACGGGATCCTACAATGAGCAGTTCTTC. It specifies CASSSGTGSYNEQFF.